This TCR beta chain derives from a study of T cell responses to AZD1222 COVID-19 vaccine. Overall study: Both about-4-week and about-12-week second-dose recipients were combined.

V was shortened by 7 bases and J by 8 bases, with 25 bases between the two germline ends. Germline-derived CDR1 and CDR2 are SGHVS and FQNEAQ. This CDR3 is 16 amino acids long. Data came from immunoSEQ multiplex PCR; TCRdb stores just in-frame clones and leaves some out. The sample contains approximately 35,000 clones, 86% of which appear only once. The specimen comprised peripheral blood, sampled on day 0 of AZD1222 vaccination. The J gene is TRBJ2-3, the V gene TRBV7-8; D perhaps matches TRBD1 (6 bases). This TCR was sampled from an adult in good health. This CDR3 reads CASTFLRSPAQGTQYF. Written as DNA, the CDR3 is TGTGCCAGCACATTTTTGCGGTCCCCGGCACAGGGTACGCAGTATTTT.